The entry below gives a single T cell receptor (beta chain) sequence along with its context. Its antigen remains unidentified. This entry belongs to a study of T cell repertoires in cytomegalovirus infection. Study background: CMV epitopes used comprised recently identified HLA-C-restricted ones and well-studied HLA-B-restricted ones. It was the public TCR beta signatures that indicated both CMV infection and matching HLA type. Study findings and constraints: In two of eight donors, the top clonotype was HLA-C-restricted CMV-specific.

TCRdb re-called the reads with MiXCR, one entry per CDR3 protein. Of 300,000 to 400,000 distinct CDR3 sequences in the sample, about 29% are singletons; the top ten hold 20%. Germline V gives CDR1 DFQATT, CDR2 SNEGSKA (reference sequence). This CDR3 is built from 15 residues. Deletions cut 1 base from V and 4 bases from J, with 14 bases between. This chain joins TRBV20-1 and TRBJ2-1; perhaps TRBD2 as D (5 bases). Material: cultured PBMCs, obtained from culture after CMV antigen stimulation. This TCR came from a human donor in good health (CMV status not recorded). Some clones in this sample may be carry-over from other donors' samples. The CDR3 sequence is CSARVGSERYNEQFF. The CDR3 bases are TGCAGTGCTAGAGTAGGTAGCGAGAGGTACAATGAGCAGTTCTTC.